This T cell receptor (beta chain) came from a study of blood T cell repertoires in COVID-19. Study at large: Collection of acute and convalescent COVID-19 samples took place in the United States, Italy and Spain. PBMCs, B-cell-depleted T cells, or T cells provided the cDNA or gDNA that made up the material.

In its sample, this clone was seen a few times. Trimming left V 4 bases short and J 4 bases short, with 14 bases between. This CDR3 is built from 14 residues. Germline CDR1 MNHEY, CDR2 SVGAGI. Per the original data handling: How many nucleated cells were present was estimated from reference gene primer amplification. The repertoire was sequenced with immunoSEQ multiplex PCR; TCRdb's copy has only in-frame clones and lacks some. V and J calls and clone size follow that table, whereas D and trimming were derived from the DNA. In the table there are about 59,000 clones, 91% of which are singletons. The TCR sequence derives from a human donor in a cohort sampled during active COVID-19. The genes are TRBV6-5 and TRBJ2-7, with D uncertain. The sequenced sample consisted of peripheral blood. CDR3 bases: TGTGCCAGCAGTTCCCTAATTCGGGTGTACGAGCAGTACTTC. Amino acid sequence: CASSSLIRVYEQYF.